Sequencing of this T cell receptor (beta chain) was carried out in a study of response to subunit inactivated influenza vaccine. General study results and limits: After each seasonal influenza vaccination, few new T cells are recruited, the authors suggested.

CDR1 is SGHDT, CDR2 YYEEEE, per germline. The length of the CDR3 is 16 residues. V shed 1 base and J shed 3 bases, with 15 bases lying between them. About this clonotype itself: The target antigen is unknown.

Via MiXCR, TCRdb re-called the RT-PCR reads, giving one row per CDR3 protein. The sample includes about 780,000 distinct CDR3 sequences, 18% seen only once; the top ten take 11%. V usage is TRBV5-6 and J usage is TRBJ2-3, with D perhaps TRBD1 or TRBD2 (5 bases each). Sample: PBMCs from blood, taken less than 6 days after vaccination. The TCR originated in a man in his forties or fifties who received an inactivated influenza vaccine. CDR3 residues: CASSLWSGRSTDTQYF. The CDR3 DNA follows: TGTGCCAGCAGCTTGTGGTCAGGGAGAAGTACAGATACGCAGTATTTT.